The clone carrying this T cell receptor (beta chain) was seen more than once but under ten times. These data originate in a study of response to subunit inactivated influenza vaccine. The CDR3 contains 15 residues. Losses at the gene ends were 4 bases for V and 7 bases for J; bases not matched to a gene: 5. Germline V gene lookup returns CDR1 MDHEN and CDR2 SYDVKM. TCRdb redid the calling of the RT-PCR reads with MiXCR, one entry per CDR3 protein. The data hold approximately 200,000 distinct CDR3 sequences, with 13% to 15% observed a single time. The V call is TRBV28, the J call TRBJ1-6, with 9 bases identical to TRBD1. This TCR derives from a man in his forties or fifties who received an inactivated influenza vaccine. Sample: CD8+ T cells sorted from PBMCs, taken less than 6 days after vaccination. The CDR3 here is CASSWGQGGNSPLHF. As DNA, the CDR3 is TGTGCCAGCAGTTGGGGACAGGGAGGAAATTCACCCCTCCACTTT.